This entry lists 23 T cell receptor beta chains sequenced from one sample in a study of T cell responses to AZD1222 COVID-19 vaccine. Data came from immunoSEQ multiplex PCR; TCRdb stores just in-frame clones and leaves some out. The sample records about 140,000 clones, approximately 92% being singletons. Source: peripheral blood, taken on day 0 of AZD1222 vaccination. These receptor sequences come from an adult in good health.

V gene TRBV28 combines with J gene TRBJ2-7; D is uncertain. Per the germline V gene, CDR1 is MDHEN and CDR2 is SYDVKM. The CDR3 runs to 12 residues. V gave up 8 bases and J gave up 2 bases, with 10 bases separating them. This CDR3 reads CASYNFPYEQYF. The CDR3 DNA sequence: TGTGCCAGCTACAATTTTCCCTACGAGCAGTACTTC.

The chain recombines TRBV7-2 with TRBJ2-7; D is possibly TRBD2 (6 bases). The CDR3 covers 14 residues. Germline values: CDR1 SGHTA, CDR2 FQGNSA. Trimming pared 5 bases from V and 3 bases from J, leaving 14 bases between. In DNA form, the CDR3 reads TGTGCCAGCAGCGAGAATTTGGGACTCTACGAGCAGTACTTC. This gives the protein CASSENLGLYEQYF.

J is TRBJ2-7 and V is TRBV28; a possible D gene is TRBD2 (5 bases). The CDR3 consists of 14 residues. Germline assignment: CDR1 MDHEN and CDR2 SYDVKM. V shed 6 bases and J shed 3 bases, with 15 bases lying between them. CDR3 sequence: CASSRHQEVYEQYF. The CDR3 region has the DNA TGTGCCAGCAGCCGCCACCAGGAGGTCTACGAGCAGTACTTC.

CDR3 sequence (DNA): TGTGCCAGCAGTTTAGGACAGGTTGTTGGTCAGCCCCAGCATTTT. Translating it yields CASSLGQVVGQPQHF. The chain carries TRBV27 and TRBJ1-5, with TRBD1 matching over 7 bases. Germline V lookup: CDR1 MNHEY, CDR2 SMNVEV (reference sequence). The CDR3 runs 15 residues. The V gene end was trimmed by 2 bases and the J gene end by 6 bases; junction bases not matched to a gene: 7.

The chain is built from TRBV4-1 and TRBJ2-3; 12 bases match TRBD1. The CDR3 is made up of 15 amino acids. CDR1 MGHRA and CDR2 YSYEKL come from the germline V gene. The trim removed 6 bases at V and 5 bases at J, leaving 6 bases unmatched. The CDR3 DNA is TGCGCCAGCAGAAGGGACAGGGGGCAGGGAGATACGCAGTATTTT. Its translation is CASRRDRGQGDTQYF.

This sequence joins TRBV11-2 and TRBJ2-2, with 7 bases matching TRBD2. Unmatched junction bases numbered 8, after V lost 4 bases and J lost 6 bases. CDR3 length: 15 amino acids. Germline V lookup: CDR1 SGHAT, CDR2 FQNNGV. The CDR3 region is CASSSSGVPSGELFF. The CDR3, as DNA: TGTGCCAGCAGCTCCAGCGGGGTCCCCTCCGGGGAGCTGTTTTTT.

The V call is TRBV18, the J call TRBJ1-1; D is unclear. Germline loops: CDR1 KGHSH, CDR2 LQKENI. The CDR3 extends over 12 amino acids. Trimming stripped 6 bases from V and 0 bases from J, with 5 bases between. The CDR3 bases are TGTGCCAGCTCCCCATTGAACACTGAAGCTTTCTTT. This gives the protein CASSPLNTEAFF.

The CDR3 DNA is TGCGCCAGCAGTGAAAACTGGGCCTCCTCCGATACGCAGTATTTT. It translates to CASSENWASSDTQYF. The chain recombines TRBV5-1 with TRBJ2-3; no clear D. V was trimmed by 5 bases and J by 6 bases, leaving 19 bases between them. The CDR3 consists of 15 residues. Per germline, CDR1 SGHRS and CDR2 YFSETQ.

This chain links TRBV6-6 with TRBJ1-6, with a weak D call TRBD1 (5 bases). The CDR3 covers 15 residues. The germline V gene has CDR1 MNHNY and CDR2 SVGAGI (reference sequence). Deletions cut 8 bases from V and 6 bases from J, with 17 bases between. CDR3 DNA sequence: TGTGCCAGCGGGTATACGGGGCAGAGTAATTCACCCCTCCACTTT. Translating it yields CASGYTGQSNSPLHF.

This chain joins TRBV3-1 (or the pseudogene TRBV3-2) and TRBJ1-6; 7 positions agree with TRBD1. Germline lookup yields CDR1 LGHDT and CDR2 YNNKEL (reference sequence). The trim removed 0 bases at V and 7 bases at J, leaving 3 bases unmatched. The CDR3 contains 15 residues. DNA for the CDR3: TGTGCCAGCAGCCAAGAAGCGGGACAGAATTCACCCCTCCACTTT. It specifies CASSQEAGQNSPLHF.

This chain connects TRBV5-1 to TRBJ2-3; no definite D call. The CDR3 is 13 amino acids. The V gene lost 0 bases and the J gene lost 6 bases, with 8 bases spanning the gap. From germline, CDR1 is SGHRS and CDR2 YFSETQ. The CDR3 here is CASSLEAVDTQYF. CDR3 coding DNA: TGCGCCAGCAGCTTGGAGGCGGTGGATACGCAGTATTTT.

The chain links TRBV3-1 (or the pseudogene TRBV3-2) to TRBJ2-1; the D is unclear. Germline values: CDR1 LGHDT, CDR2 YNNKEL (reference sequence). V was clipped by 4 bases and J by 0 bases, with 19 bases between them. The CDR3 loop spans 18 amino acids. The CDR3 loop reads CASSPKVSSLSSYNEQFF. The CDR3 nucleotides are TGTGCCAGCAGCCCCAAGGTGAGCTCCCTGAGCTCCTACAATGAGCAGTTCTTC.

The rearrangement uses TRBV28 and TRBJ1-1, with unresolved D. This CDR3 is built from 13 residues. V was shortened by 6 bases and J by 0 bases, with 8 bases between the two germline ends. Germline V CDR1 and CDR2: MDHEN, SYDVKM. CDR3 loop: CASSGRLNTEAFF. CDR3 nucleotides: TGTGCCAGCAGCGGGCGGCTGAACACTGAAGCTTTCTTT.

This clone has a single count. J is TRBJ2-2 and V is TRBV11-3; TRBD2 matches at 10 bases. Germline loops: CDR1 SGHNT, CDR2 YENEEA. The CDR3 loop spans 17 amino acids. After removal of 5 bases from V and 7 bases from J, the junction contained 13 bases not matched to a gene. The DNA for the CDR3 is TGTGCCAGCAGCGCCAGGGCTAGCGGGAGTCATGTCGGGGAGCTGTTTTTT. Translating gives CASSARASGSHVGELFF.

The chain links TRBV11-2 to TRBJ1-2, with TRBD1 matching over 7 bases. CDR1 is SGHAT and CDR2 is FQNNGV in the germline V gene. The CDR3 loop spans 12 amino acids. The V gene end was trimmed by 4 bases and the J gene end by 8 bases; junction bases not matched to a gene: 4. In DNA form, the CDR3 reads TGTGCCAGCAGCTCGCAGGGACAGGGCTACACCTTC. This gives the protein CASSSQGQGYTF.

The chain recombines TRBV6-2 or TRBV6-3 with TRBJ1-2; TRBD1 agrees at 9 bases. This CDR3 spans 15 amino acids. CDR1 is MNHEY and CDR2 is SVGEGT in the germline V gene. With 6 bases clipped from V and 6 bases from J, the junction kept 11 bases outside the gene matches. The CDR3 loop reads CASSRRGTGRDGYTF. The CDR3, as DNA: TGTGCCAGCAGCCGCCGGGGGACAGGGAGGGATGGCTACACCTTC.

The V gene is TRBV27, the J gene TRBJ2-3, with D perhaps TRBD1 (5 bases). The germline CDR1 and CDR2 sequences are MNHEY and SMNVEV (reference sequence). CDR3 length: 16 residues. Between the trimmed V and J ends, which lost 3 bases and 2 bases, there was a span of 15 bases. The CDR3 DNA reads TGTGCCAGCAGTTTTTGGGGCCTCACCTTCACAGATACGCAGTATTTT. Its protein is CASSFWGLTFTDTQYF.

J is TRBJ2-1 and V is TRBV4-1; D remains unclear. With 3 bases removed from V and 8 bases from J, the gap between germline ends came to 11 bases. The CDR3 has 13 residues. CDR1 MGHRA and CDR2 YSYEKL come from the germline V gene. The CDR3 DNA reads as TGCGCCAGCAGCCAGGGAAGTGGGGATGAGCAGTTCTTC. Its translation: CASSQGSGDEQFF.

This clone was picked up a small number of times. The CDR3 spells CASSRDLDDGYTF. The CDR3 bases are TGCGCCAGCAGCAGAGACTTGGACGATGGCTACACCTTC. This chain joins TRBV5-1 and TRBJ1-2; D is ambiguous. Trimming removed 4 bases at V and 6 bases at J, with 13 bases between. Germline assignment: CDR1 SGHRS and CDR2 YFSETQ. The CDR3 covers 13 residues.

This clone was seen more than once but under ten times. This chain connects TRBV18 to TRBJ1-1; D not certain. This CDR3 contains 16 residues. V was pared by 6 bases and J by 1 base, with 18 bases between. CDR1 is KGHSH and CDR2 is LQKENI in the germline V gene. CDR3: CASSPWEGISNTEAFF. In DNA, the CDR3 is TGTGCCAGCTCCCCCTGGGAGGGTATCTCGAACACTGAAGCTTTCTTT. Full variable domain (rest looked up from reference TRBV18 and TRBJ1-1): NAGVMQNPRHLVRRRGQEARLRCSPMKGHSHVYWYRQLPEEGLKFMVYLQKENIIDESGMPKERFSAEFPKEGPSILRIQQVVRGDSAAYFCASSPWEGISNTEAFFGQGTRLTVV.

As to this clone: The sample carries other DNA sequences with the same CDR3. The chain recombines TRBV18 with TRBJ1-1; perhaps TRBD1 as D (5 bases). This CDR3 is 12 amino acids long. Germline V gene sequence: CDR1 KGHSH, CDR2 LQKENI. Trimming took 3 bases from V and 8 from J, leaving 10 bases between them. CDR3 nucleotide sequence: TGTGCCAGCTCACCTCTGCAGGGAGAAGCTTTCTTT. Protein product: CASSPLQGEAFF.

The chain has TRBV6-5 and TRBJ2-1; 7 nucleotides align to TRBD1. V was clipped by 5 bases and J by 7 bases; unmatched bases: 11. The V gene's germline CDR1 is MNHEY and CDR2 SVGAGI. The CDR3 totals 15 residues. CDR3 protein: CASSLTGPTPNEQFF. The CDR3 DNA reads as TGTGCCAGCAGTCTGACAGGGCCGACACCGAATGAGCAGTTCTTC.

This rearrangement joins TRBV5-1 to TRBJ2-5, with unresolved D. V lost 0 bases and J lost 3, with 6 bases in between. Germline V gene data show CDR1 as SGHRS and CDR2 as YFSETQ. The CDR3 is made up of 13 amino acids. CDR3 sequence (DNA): TGCGCCAGCAGCTTGGAAGCTAAAGAGACCCAGTACTTC. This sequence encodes CASSLEAKETQYF.